These 20 T cell receptor beta chains share one sample of origin, sequenced in a study of blood T cell repertoires in COVID-19. Sequenced by immunoSEQ multiplex PCR; TCRdb stores in-frame clones only, minus some. The profile shows approximately 180,000 clones, approximately 85% of them singletons. Sequenced: PBMCs or T cells enriched from blood (not recorded which). All receptors come from a man aged 35-49 years who had recovered from COVID-19.

This sequence joins TRBV12-3 or TRBV12-4 and TRBJ2-7; possible D gene TRBD1, 5 bases. V lost 2 bases to trimming and J lost 6 bases, with 11 bases between them. This CDR3 comprises 13 residues. CDR3 DNA sequence: TGTGCCAGCAGTTTAAGGGGCTCGGGCGAGCAGTACTTC. Translated: CASSLRGSGEQYF.

This sequence joins TRBV5-4 and TRBJ2-3; D may be TRBD2 (5 bases). The CDR3 contains 17 residues. The germline V and J ends were trimmed by 3 bases and 0 bases, with 17 bases remaining between them. Germline V gene data show CDR1 as SGHNT and CDR2 as YYREEE (reference sequence). The CDR3 loop reads CASSYPSGSLSTDTQYF. Written as DNA, the CDR3 is TGTGCCAGCAGCTACCCGTCGGGGAGCCTTAGCACAGATACGCAGTATTTT.

The chain employs TRBV2 and TRBJ1-2, with D hard to call. CDR3 length: 13 residues. Germline V gene sequence: CDR1 SNHLY, CDR2 FYNNEI. V was cut by 7 bases and J by 3 bases, with 12 bases left in between. This chain's CDR3 is CASNALSDYGYTF. As DNA, the CDR3 is TGTGCCAGCAATGCATTAAGCGACTATGGCTACACCTTC.

The genes are TRBV27 and TRBJ1-5; 7 nucleotides agree with TRBD1. The junction had 2 bases not matched to a gene; V was cut back by 4 bases and J by 5 bases. The CDR3 has 13 residues. Germline V gives CDR1 MNHEY, CDR2 SMNVEV (reference sequence). CDR3 DNA sequence: TGTGCCAGCAGTTATACAGGGGATCAGCCCCAGCATTTT. It specifies CASSYTGDQPQHF.

This CDR3 is CATRPQGNQPQHF. The CDR3 coding sequence is TGTGCCACTAGACCGCAGGGCAATCAGCCCCAGCATTTT. V and J are TRBV19 and TRBJ1-5, with unresolved D. V lost 10 bases, J lost 2 bases, and 12 bases lay in between. The CDR3 consists of 13 residues. Looked up from germline, CDR1 is LNHDA and CDR2 is SQIVND (reference sequence).

V is TRBV27 and J is TRBJ2-7; 9 bases are a match to TRBD2. This CDR3 spans 16 amino acids. After removal of 2 bases from V and 5 bases from J, the junction contained 10 bases not matched to a gene. The germline gives CDR1 MNHEY, CDR2 SMNVEV (reference sequence). The CDR3 nucleotides are TGTGCCAGCAGTTTAATGACAAGCGGGAGGAGTAACGAGCAGTACTTC. Translated: CASSLMTSGRSNEQYF.

The chain recombines TRBV5-1 with TRBJ2-5, with a tentative D call TRBD2 (6 bases). This CDR3 spans 15 amino acids. The germline CDR1 and CDR2 sequences are SGHRS and YFSETQ. V lost 0 bases, J lost 2 bases, and 11 bases lay in between. The CDR3 DNA reads as TGCGCCAGCAGCTTGGGCTCTAGCGTTCAAGAGACCCAGTACTTC. It specifies CASSLGSSVQETQYF.

This clone was picked up one time. V usage is TRBV28 and J usage is TRBJ2-7; D may be TRBD2 (6 bases). Trimming shortened V by 6 bases and J by 3 bases, and 12 bases separated the two germline ends. The CDR3 extends over 13 amino acids. Germline assignment: CDR1 MDHEN and CDR2 SYDVKM. The CDR3: CASRRNGGYEQYF. The CDR3 region has the DNA TGTGCCAGCAGGAGGAACGGGGGCTACGAGCAGTACTTC.

The J gene is TRBJ2-7, the V gene TRBV30, with D possibly being TRBD2 (6 bases). This CDR3 comprises 16 residues. Germline V gives CDR1 GTSNPN, CDR2 SVGIG (reference sequence). V dropped 2 bases and J dropped 3 bases, with 20 bases sitting between them. Here the CDR3 DNA reads TGTGCCTGGAGTACGAGGGCAGGGCGGGGAGGCTACGAGCAGTACTTC. It is translated as CAWSTRAGRGGYEQYF.

The chain uses TRBV28 and TRBJ1-2; D is undetermined. Looked up from germline, CDR1 is MDHEN and CDR2 is SYDVKM. Trimming left V 5 bases short and J 6 bases short, with 13 bases between. CDR3 size: 13 residues. CDR3 DNA: TGTGCCAGCAGTATAGGCCTGACTGATGGCTACACCTTC. This translates into CASSIGLTDGYTF.

The CDR3 loop reads CASRSFGQGQEYF. CDR3 coding DNA: TGTGCCAGCAGATCCTTCGGACAGGGCCAGGAGTATTTT. The chain carries TRBV28 and TRBJ2-3; 8 positions match TRBD1. CDR3 length: 13 residues. J was trimmed by 13 bases and V by 6 bases; bases with no gene match: 12. CDR1 MDHEN and CDR2 SYDVKM come from the germline V gene.

The chain employs TRBV29-1 and TRBJ2-3, with D maybe TRBD2 (6 bases). The germline V gene encodes CDR1 SQVTM and CDR2 ANQGSEA. The CDR3 has 14 amino acids. V was trimmed by 5 bases and J by 0 bases, leaving 12 bases between them. This chain's CDR3 is CSVFGGTSTDTQYF. CDR3 DNA: TGCAGCGTTTTCGGAGGGACTAGCACAGATACGCAGTATTTT.

V and J are TRBV2 and TRBJ2-7; perhaps TRBD2 as D (6 bases). CDR3 length: 15 amino acids. Germline V gene sequence: CDR1 SNHLY, CDR2 FYNNEI. The ends were cut back, 11 bases at V and 1 base at J, with 21 bases in the middle. This CDR3 is CADSPASRGSYEQYF. CDR3 bases: TGTGCCGATTCCCCGGCATCGCGGGGTTCCTACGAGCAGTACTTC.

The chain links TRBV19 to TRBJ2-3, with 11 bases aligning to TRBD2. Germline V gene lookup returns CDR1 LNHDA and CDR2 SQIVND (reference sequence). Trimming at V came to 3 bases and at J to 3 bases, leaving 2 bases not matched to a gene. This CDR3 is 15 amino acids long. The CDR3 nucleotides are TGTGCCAGTAGTATCACTAGCGGGGGTACAGATACGCAGTATTTT. Its translation: CASSITSGGTDTQYF.

The V gene is TRBV29-1, the J gene TRBJ1-2; D may be TRBD1 (5 bases). V lost 5 bases and J 4 bases, leaving 14 bases between the germline ends. The CDR3 has 13 amino acids. CDR1 and CDR2 (germline): SQVTM, ANQGSEA. The DNA for the CDR3 is TGCAGCGTTAGGAAGGGTGGGGCCTATGGCTACACCTTC. Translation: CSVRKGGAYGYTF.

This chain connects TRBV7-8 to TRBJ2-3, with 9 bases aligning to TRBD2. CDR1 and CDR2 (germline): SGHVS, FQNEAQ. J lost 2 bases, V lost 2 bases, and 14 bases had no gene match. This CDR3 is built from 19 residues. Written as DNA, the CDR3 is TGTGCCAGCAGCTTATACGTCGCGGGCGGGGGGGCCGTCACAGATACGCAGTATTTT. Its translation: CASSLYVAGGGAVTDTQYF.

The chain joins TRBV28 to TRBJ2-3, with 8 bases matching TRBD2. This CDR3 region has 21 residues. In germline, CDR1 is MDHEN, CDR2 SYDVKM. V was pared by 6 bases and J by 3 bases, with 26 bases of the junction left unmatched. This CDR3 is CASRPPGGAHGPIDKTDTQYF. As DNA, the CDR3 is TGTGCCAGCAGACCCCCGGGGGGGGCCCACGGCCCCATTGATAAAACAGATACGCAGTATTTT.

The V gene is TRBV6-5, the J gene TRBJ2-3; 8 nucleotides line up with TRBD2. Germline V gives CDR1 MNHEY, CDR2 SVGAGI. The trim removed 5 bases at V and 1 base at J, leaving 5 bases unmatched. The CDR3 runs to 15 residues. CDR3 nucleotides: TGTGCCAGCAGTATTACAGCGGGGGGCACAGATACGCAGTATTTT. Its protein product is CASSITAGGTDTQYF.

This sequence joins TRBV4-1 and TRBJ2-3; 7 bases are shared with TRBD2. With V trimmed by 0 bases and J by 3 bases, 3 bases remained unmatched. The CDR3 sequence is 15 residues long. Germline CDR1 and CDR2: MGHRA and YSYEKL. The DNA of the CDR3 is TGCGCCAGCAGCCAAGATGGGGGGGGGACAGATACGCAGTATTTT. Translated: CASSQDGGGTDTQYF.

The chain uses TRBV9 and TRBJ1-3, with a tentative D call TRBD1 (5 bases). This CDR3 comprises 15 residues. Looked up from germline, CDR1 is SGDLS and CDR2 is YYNGEE. V was clipped by 4 bases and J by 4 bases, with 15 bases between them. The DNA of the CDR3 is TGTGCCAGCAGCCTCGGGACTCTGGGGGGAAACACCATATATTTT. Translation: CASSLGTLGGNTIYF.